The 6 T cell receptor beta chains below come from one sample, sequenced in a study of blood T cell repertoires in COVID-19. Profiling relied on immunoSEQ multiplex PCR, and the TCRdb table lists in-frame clones only, not all of them. The sample lists tens of thousands of clones, 72% occurring once. Sample: peripheral blood. The receptors come from a woman aged 70 to 79 with COVID-19, enrolled during active disease.

The V and J genes are TRBV6-6 and TRBJ2-7; no firm D call. Deletions cut 0 bases from V and 2 bases from J, with 14 bases between. The CDR3 contains 16 residues. Germline V CDR1 and CDR2: MNHNY, SVGAGI (reference sequence). The CDR3 sequence: CASSYSLERPTYEQYF. DNA of the CDR3: TGTGCCAGCAGTTACTCGCTAGAAAGGCCCACCTACGAGCAGTACTTC.

This rearrangement joins TRBV29-1 to TRBJ2-4; maybe TRBD2 (5 bases). The CDR3 totals 16 residues. Germline-derived CDR1 and CDR2 are SQVTM and ANQGSEA. V lost 1 base and J lost 3, with 16 bases in between. DNA of the CDR3: TGCAGCGTTGAAGGTTGGGGTGAACTAGGCAAAAACATTCAGTACTTC. Its translation is CSVEGWGELGKNIQYF.

V and J are TRBV19 and TRBJ1-1; tentatively, D is TRBD1 (6 bases). The CDR3 runs to 12 residues. In germline, CDR1 is LNHDA, CDR2 SQIVND (reference sequence). Trimming left V 4 bases short and J 3 bases short, with 6 bases between. The chain's CDR3 is CASSNRDTEAFF. Here the CDR3 DNA reads TGTGCCAGTAGTAACAGGGACACTGAAGCTTTCTTT.

The chain combines TRBV7-2 with TRBJ2-6; no clear D. The germline V gene encodes CDR1 SGHTA and CDR2 FQGNSA. V gave up 3 bases and J gave up 0 bases, with 15 bases separating them. CDR3 length: 18 amino acids. In DNA, the CDR3 is TGTGCCAGCAGCTTTCCCTGGGCCCTAAACTCTGGGGCCAACGTCCTGACTTTC. Translation: CASSFPWALNSGANVLTF.

The chain joins TRBV6-5 to TRBJ2-7, with 8 bases lining up with TRBD1. The length of the CDR3 is 14 residues. V lost 11 bases and J lost 3; bases outside the gene matches: 12. CDR1 is MNHEY and CDR2 is SVGAGI in the germline V gene. In nucleotides, the CDR3 is TGTGCCTCCCAGGGGGCAGGGGAAGACTACGAGCAGTACTTC. This sequence encodes CASQGAGEDYEQYF.

The chain employs TRBV7-6 and TRBJ2-3, with 12 bases matching TRBD2. Germline trimming cut 1 base from V and 6 bases from J; bases unmatched to any gene: 11. There are 18 residues in the CDR3. Germline V gene lookup returns CDR1 SGHVS and CDR2 FNYEAQ. The chain's CDR3 is CASSLGPPASGGVDTQYF. The DNA for the CDR3 is TGTGCCAGCAGCTTAGGTCCTCCGGCTAGCGGGGGGGTCGATACGCAGTATTTT.